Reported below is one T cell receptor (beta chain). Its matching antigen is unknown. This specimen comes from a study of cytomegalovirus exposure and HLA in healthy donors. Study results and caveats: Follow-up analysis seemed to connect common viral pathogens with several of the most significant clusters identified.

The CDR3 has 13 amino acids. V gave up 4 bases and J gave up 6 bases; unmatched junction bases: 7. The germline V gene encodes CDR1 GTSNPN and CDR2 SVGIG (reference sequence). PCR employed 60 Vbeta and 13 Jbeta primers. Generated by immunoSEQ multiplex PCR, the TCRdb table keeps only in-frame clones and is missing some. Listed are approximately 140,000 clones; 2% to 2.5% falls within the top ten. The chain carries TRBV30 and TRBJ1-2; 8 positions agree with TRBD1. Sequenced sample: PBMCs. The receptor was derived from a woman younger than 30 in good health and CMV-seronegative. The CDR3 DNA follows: TGTGCCTGGAAAAGACCGGGACAGGATGGCTACACCTTC. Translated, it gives CAWKRPGQDGYTF. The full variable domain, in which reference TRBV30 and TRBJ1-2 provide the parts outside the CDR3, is SQTIHQWPATLVQPVGSPLSLECTVEGTSNPNLYWYRQAAGRGLQLLFYSVGIGQISSEVPQNLSASRPQDRQFILSSKKLLLSDSGFYLCAWKRPGQDGYTFGSGTRLTVV.